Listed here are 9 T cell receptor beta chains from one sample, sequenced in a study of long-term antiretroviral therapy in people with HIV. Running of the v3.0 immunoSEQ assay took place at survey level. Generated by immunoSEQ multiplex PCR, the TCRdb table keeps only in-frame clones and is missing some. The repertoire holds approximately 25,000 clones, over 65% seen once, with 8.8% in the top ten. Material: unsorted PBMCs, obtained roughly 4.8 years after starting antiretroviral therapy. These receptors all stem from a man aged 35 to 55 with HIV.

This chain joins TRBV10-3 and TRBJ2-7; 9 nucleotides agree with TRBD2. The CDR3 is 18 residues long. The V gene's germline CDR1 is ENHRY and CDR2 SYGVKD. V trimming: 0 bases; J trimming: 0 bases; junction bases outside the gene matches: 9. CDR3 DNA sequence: TGTGCCATCAGTGAGTCACGGGCTAGCGGGAAAAGCTCCTACGAGCAGTACTTC. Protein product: CAISESRASGKSSYEQYF.

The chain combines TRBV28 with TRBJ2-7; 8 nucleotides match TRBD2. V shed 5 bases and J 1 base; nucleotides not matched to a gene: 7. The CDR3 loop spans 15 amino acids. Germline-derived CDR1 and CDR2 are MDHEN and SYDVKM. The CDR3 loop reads CASSLFSGNSYEQYF. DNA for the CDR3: TGTGCCAGCAGTCTATTTAGCGGGAATTCCTACGAGCAGTACTTC.

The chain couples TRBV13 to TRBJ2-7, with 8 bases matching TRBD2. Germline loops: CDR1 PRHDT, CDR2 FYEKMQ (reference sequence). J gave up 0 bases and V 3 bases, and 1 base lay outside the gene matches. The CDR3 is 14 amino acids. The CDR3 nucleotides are TGTGCCAGCAGCTTCGGGACTAGCTCCTACGAGCAGTACTTC. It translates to CASSFGTSSYEQYF. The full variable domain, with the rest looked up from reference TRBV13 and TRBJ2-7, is AAGVIQSPRHLIKEKRETATLKCYPIPRHDTVYWYQQGPGQDPQFLISFYEKMQSDKGSIPDRFSAQQFSDYHSELNMSSLELGDSALYFCASSFGTSSYEQYFGPGTRLTVT.

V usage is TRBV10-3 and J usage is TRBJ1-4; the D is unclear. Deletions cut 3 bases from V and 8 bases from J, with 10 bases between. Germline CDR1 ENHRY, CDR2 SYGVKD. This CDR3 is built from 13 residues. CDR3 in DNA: TGTGCCATCAGTGACCCCCCTGGGGAAAAACTGTTTTTT. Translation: CAISDPPGEKLFF.

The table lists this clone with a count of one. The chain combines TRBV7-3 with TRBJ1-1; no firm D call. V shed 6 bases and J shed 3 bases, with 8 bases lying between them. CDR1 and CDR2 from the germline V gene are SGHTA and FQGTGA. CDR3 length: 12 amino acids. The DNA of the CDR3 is TGTGCCAGCAGACTATCCGACACTGAAGCTTTCTTT. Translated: CASRLSDTEAFF.

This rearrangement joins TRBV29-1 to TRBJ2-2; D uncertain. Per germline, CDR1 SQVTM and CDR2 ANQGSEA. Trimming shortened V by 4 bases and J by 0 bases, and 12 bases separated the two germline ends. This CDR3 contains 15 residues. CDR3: CSVVVSQPNTGELFF. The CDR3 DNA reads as TGCAGCGTTGTGGTAAGCCAGCCGAACACCGGGGAGCTGTTTTTT.

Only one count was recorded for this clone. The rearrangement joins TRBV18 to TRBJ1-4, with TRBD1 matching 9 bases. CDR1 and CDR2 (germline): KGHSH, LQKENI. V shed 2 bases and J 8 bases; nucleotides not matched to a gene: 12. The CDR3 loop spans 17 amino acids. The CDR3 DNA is TGTGCCAGCTCACCAGAGTTCGTGGGACAGGGAGGGGAAAAACTGTTTTTT. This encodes CASSPEFVGQGGEKLFF.

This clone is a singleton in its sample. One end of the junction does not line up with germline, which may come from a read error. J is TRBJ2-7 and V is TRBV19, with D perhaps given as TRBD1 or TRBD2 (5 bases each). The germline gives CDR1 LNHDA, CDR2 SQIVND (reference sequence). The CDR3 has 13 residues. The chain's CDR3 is CASSAGNSHTRDF. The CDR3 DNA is TGTGCCAGTTCAGCAGGGAATTCGCATACTAGGGACTTC.

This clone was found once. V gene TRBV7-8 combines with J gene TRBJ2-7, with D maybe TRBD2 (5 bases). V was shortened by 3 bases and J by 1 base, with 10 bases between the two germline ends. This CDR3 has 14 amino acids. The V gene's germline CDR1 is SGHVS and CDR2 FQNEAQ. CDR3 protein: CASSFLRDSYEQYF. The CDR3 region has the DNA TGTGCCAGCAGCTTTCTCCGGGATTCCTACGAGCAGTACTTC.